In its sample, the clone carrying this T cell receptor beta chain was seen once. Its antigen remains unknown. This entry belongs to a study of blood T cells in healthy people across ages. Points from the study as a whole: Higher diversity, along with more naive CD4+ cells, distinguished long-lived donors from aged donors.

The CDR3 spans 14 residues. Germline V lookup: CDR1 SNHLY, CDR2 FYNNEI. V lost 3 bases and J lost 5, with 10 bases in between. The study drew donors from healthy Caucasian individuals in Russia aged about 6 to 95. A second PCR of roughly 7 to 11 cycles used a sample-barcoded 5' primer and a J-beta primer mix. TCRdb recomputed calls from the 5' RACE reads with MiXCR, one row per CDR3 protein. The top ten clones hold 3% to 4.5% of a sample with about 620,000 distinct CDR3 sequences, 21% of them seen once. The sequenced sample consisted of blood. The genes are TRBV2 and TRBJ1-4; D is perhaps TRBD1 (6 bases). The TCR originated in a man in his 70s in good health. The CDR3 nucleotides read TGTGCCAGCAGTGATGGACAGCTAAATGAAAAACTGTTTTTT. Residues: CASSDGQLNEKLFF.